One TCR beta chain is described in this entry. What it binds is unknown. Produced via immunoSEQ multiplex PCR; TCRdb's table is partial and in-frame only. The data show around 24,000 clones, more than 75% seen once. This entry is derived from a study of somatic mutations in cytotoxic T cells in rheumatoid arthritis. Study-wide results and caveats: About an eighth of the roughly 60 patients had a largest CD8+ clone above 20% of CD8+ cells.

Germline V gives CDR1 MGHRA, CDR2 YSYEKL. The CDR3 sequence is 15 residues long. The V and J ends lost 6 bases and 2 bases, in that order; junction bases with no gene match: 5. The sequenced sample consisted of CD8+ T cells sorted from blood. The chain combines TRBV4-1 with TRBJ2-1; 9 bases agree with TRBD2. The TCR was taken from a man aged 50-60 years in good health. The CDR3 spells CASSQSGGTYNEQFF. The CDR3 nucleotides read TGCGCCAGCAGTCAAAGCGGGGGGACCTACAATGAGCAGTTCTTC.